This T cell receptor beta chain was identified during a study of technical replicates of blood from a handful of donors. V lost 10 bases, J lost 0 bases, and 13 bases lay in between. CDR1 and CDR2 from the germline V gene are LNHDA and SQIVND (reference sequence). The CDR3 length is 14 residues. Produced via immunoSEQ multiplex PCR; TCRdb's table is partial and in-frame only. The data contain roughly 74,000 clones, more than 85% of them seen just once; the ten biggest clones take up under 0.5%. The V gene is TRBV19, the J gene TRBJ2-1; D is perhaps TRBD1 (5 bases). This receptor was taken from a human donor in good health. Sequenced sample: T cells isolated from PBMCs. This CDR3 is CATKKDSSYNEQFF. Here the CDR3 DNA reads TGTGCCACCAAGAAAGACAGCTCCTACAATGAGCAGTTCTTC.